The entry that follows covers one T cell receptor (beta chain) sequence. Its antigen is unknown. Alongside CTLA-4 blockade with ipilimumab, patients with chemo-refractory metastatic non-small-cell lung cancer received focal radiation. Germline V gene sequence: CDR1 SGHTA, CDR2 FQGNSA. The germline V and J ends were trimmed by 5 bases and 7 bases, with 14 bases remaining between them. The CDR3 totals 14 residues. This sample was included in a study of radiotherapy plus CTLA-4 blockade in lung cancer. As for the study in general: Of all patients, around 18% responded objectively and roughly 31% showed disease control. General study points: TCR clones of tumor origin grew in blood after radiotherapy plus ipilimumab. Reportedly, early blood T cell clone dynamics best predicted response, with interferon-beta.

TCRdb keeps only in-frame clones here, not all; method: immunoSEQ multiplex PCR. Of tens of thousands of clones listed, 65% to 85% were seen once; the top ten hold 11%. This TCR was recovered from a human donor with non-small cell lung cancer who had stable disease on radiotherapy plus ipilimumab. The V and J genes are TRBV7-2 and TRBJ2-2, with D perhaps matching TRBD1 (6 bases). Sequenced material: peripheral blood, taken from a patient treated with radiotherapy plus ipilimumab. This CDR3 reads CASSLARGIGELFF. The DNA of the CDR3 is TGTGCCAGCAGCCTTGCCAGGGGCATCGGGGAGCTGTTTTTT.